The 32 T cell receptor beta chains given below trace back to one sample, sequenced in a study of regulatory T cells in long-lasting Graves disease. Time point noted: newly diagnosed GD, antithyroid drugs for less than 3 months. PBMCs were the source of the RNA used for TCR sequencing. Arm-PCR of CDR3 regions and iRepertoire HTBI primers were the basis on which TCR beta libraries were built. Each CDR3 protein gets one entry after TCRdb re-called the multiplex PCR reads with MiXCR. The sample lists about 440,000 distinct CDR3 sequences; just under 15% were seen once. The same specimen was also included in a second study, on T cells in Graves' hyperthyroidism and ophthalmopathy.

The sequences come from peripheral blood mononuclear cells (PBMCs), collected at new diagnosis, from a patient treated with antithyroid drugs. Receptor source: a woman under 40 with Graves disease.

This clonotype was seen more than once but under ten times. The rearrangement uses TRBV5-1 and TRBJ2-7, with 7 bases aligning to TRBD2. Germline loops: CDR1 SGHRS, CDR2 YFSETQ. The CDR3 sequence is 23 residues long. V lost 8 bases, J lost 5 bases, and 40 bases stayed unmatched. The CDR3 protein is CARRRCARRLAYQGGKGDHEQYF. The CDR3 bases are TGCGCCAGGAGAAGATGCGCCAGGAGACTAGCTTACCAGGGAGGTAAAGGAGACCACGAGCAGTACTTC.

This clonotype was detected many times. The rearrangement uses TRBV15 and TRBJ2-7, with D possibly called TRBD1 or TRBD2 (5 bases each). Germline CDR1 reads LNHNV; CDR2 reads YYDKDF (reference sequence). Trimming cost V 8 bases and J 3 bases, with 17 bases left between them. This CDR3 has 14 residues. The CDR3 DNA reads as TGTGCCACCGCCGACCGGGACGGTCACTACGAGCAGTACTTC. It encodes CATADRDGHYEQYF.

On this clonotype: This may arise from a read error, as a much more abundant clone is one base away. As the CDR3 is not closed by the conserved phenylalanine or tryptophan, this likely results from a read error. The CDR3 nucleotides read TGCAGTGCTAGGTTTTCCCTAGCGGGACACAGCACAGATACGCAGTATTCT. This encodes CSARFSLAGHSTDTQYS. The chain employs TRBV20-1 and TRBJ2-3; TRBD2 matches at 9 bases. V trimming: 3 bases; J trimming: 0 bases; junction bases outside the gene matches: 10. This CDR3 has 17 amino acids. Germline CDR1 and CDR2: DFQATT and SNEGSKA (reference sequence).

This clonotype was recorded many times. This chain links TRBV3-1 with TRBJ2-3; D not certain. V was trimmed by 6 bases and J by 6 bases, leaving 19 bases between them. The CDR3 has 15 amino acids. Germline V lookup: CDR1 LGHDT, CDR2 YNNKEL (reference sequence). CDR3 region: CASRDPGAPGDTQYF. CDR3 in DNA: TGTGCCAGCAGGGACCCCGGCGCGCCCGGGGATACGCAGTATTTT.

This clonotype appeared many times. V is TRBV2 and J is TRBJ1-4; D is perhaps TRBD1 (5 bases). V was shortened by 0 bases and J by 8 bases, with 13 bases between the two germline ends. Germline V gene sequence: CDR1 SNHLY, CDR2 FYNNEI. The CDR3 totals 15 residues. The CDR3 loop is CASSEARGPAEKLFF. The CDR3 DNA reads TGTGCCAGCAGTGAAGCGCGGGGACCGGCAGAAAAACTGTTTTTT.

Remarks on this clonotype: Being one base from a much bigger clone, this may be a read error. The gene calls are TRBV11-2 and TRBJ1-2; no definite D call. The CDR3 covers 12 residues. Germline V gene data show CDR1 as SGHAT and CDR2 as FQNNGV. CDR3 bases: TGTGCCAGCAGCTTCTATGGGGATGGCCACACCTTC. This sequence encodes CASSFYGDGHTF. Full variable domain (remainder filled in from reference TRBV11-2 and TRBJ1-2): EAGVAQSPRYKIIEKRQSVAFWCNPISGHATLYWYQQILGQGPKLLIQFQNNGVVDDSQLPKDRFSAERLKGVDSTLKIQPAKLEDSAVYLCASSFYGDGHTFGSGTRLTVV.

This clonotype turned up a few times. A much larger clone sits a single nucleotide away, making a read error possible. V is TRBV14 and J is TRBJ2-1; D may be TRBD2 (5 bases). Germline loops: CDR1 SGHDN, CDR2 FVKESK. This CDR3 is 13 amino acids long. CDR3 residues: CASSQPPGNEQLF. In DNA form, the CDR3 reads TGTGCCAGCAGCCAACCGCCGGGGAATGAGCAGCTCTTC.

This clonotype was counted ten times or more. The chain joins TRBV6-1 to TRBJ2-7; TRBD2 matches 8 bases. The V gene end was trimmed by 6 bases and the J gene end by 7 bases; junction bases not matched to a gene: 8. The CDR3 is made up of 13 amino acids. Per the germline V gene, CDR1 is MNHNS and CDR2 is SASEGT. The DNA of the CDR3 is TGTGCCAGCAGATGGACTAGCCTGAAGGAGCAGTACTTC. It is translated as CASRWTSLKEQYF.

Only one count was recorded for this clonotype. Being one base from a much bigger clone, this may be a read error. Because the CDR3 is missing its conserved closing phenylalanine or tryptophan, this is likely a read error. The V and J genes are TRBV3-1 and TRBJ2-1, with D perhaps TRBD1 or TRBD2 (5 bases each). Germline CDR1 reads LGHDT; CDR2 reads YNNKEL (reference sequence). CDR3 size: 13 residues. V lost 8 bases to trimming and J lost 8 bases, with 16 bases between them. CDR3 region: CASGWSGPDEQFY. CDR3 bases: TGTGCCAGCGGGTGGTCGGGGCCGGATGAGCAGTTCTAC.

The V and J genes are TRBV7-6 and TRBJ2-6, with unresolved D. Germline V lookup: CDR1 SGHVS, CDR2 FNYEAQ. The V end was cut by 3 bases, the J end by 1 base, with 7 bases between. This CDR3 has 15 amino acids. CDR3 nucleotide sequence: TGTGCCAGCAGCTTGTCGGCTTCTGGGGCCAACGTCCTGACTTTC. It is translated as CASSLSASGANVLTF.

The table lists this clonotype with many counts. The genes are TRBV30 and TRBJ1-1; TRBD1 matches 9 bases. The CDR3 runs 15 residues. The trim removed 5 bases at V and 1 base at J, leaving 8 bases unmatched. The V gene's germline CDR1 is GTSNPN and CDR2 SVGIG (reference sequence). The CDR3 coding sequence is TGTGCCTGGGGAAACAGGGGGCAGAGGAACACTGAAGCTTTCTTT. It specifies CAWGNRGQRNTEAFF.

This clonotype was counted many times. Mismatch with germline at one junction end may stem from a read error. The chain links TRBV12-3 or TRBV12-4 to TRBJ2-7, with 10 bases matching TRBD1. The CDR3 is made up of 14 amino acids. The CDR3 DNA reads TGTGCCAGCACTTTAGGGACAGGGGCCTACGAGCAGTACTTC. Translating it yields CASTLGTGAYEQYF.

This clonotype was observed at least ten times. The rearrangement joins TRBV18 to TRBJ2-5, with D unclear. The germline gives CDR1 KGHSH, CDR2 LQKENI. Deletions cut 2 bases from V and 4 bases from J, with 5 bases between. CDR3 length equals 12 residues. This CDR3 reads CASSPVRETQYF. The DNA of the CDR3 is TGTGCCAGCTCACCAGTACGAGAGACCCAGTACTTC.

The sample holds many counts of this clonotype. Here the CDR3 DNA reads TGCAGTGCCGGCCGGACAGAACGCTACGAGCAGTACTTC. Residues: CSAGRTERYEQYF. The chain employs TRBV20-1 and TRBJ2-7, with TRBD1 as a possible D gene (6 bases). The V and J ends lost 6 bases and 3 bases respectively, with 15 bases between them. The germline gives CDR1 DFQATT, CDR2 SNEGSKA (reference sequence). The CDR3 spans 13 residues.

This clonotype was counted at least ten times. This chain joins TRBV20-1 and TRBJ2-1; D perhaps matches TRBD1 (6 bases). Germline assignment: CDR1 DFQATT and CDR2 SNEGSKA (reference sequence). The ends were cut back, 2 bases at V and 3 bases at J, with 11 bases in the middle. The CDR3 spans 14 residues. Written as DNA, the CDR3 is TGCAGTGCTAGACAGGGGACCGACTACAATGAGCAGTTCTTC. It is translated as CSARQGTDYNEQFF.

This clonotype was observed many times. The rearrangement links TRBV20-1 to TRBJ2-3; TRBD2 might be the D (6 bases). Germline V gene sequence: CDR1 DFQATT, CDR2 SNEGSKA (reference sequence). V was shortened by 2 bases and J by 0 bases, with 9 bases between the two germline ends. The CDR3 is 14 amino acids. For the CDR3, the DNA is TGCAGTGCTAGATCGGGGGTCAGCACAGATACGCAGTATTTT. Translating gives CSARSGVSTDTQYF.

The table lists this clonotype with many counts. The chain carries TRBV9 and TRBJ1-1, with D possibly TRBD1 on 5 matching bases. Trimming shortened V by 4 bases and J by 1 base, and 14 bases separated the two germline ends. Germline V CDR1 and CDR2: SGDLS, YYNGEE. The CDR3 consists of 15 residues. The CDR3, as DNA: TGTGCCAGCAGCCCCCGACAGATTCCGAACACTGAAGCTTTCTTT. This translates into CASSPRQIPNTEAFF.

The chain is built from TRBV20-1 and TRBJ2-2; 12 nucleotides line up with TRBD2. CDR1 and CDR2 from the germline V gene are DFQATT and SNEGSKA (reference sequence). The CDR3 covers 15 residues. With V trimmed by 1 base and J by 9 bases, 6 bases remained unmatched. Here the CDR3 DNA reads TGCAGTGCTAGAGGACTAGCGGGAGCTAGGCGGGAGCTGTTTTTT. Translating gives CSARGLAGARRELFF.

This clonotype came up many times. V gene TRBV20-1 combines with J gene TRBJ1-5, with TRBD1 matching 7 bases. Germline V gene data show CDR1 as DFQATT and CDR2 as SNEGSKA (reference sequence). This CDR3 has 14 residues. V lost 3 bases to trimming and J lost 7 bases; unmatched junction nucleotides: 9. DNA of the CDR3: TGCAGTGCTAGGGAATACAGGGGAAGGCAGCCCCAGCATTTT. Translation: CSAREYRGRQPQHF.

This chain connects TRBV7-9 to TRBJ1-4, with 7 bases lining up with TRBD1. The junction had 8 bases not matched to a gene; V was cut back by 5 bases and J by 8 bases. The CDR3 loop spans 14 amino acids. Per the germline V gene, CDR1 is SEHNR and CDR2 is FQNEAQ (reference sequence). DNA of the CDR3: TGTGCCAGCAGCCCCCGACAGGGAAAGGAAAAACTGTTTTTT. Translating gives CASSPRQGKEKLFF.

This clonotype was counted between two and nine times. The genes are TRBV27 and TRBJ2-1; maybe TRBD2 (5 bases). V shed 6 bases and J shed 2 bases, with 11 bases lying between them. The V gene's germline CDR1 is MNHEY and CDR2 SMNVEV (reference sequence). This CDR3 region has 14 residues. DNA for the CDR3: TGTGCCAGCAGCCTCGGGAATACCTACAATGAGCAGTTCTTC. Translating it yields CASSLGNTYNEQFF.

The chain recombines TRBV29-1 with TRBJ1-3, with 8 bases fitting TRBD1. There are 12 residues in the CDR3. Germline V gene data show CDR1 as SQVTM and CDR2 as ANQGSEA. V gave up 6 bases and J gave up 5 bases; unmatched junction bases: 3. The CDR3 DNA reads TGCAGCGTCAGGACAGGGAGAAACACCATATATTTT. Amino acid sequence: CSVRTGRNTIYF.

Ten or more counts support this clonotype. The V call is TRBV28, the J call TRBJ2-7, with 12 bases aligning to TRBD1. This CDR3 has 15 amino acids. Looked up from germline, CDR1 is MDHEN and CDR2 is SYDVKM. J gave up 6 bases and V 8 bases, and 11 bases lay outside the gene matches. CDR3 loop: CASGSRGTGGSEQYF. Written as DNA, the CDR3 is TGTGCCAGCGGTTCTCGCGGGACAGGGGGCAGCGAGCAGTACTTC. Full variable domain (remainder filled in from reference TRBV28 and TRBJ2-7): DVKVTQSSRYLVKRTGEKVFLECVQDMDHENMFWYRQDPGLGLRLIYFSYDVKMKEKGDIPEGYSVSREKKERFSLILESASTNQTSMYLCASGSRGTGGSEQYFGPGTRLTVT.

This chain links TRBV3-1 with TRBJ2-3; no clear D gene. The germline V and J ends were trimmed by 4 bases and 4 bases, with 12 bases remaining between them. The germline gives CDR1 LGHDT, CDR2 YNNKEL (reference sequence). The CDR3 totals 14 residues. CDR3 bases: TGTGCCAGCAGCCGAGACTTGGAGTCAGATACGCAGTATTTT. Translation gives CASSRDLESDTQYF.

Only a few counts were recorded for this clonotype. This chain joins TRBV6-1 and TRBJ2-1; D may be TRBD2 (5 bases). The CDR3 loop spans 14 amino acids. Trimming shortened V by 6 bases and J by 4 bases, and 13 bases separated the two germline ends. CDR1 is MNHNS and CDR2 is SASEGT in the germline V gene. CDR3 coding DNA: TGTGCCAGCAGCCCAATCCGGGATTACAATGAGCAGTTCTTC. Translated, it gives CASSPIRDYNEQFF.

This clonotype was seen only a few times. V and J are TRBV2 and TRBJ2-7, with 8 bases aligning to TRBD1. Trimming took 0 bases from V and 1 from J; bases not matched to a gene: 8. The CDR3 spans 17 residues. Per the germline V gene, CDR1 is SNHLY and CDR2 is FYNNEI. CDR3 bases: TGTGCCAGCAGTGAAGCGAGCCCCGGGACAGGTTCCTACGAGCAGTACTTC. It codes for CASSEASPGTGSYEQYF.

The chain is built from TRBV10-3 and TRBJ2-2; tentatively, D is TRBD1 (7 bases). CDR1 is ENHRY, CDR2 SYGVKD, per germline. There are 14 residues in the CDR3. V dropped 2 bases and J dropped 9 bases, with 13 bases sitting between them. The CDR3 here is CAISETGEARELFF. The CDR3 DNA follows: TGTGCCATCAGTGAGACAGGGGAGGCCAGGGAGCTGTTTTTT.

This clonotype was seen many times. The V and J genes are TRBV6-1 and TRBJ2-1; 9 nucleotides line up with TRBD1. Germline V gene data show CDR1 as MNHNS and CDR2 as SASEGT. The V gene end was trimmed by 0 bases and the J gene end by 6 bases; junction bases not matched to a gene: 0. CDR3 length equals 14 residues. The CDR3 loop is CASSEATGGNEQFF. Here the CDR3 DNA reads TGTGCCAGCAGTGAAGCGACAGGGGGCAATGAGCAGTTCTTC.

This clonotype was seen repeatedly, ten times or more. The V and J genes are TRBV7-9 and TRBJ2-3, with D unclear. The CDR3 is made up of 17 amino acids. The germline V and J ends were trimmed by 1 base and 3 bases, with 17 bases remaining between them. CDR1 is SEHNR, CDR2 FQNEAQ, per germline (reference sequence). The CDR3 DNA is TGTGCCAGCAGCTTAGGTGCCTTGGCAGAACAAACAGATACGCAGTATTTT. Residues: CASSLGALAEQTDTQYF.

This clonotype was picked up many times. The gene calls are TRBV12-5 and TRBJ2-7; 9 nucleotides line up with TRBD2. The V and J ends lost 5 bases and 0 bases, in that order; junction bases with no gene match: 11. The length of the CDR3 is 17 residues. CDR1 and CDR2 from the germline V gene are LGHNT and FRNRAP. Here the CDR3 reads CASGRGLARRSSYEQYF. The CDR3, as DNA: TGTGCTAGTGGTAGAGGACTAGCGCGAAGGAGCTCCTACGAGCAGTACTTC. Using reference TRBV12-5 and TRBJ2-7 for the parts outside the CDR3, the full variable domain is DARVTQTPRHKVTEMGQEVTMRCQPILGHNTVFWYRQTMMQGLELLAYFRNRAPLDDSGMPKDRFSAEMPDATLATLKIQPSEPRDSAVYFCASGRGLARRSSYEQYFGPGTRLTVT.

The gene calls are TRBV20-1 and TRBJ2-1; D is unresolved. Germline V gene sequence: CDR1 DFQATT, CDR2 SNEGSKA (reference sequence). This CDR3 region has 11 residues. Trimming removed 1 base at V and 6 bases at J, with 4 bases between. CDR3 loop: CSARGINEQFF. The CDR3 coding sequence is TGCAGTGCTAGAGGTATCAATGAGCAGTTCTTC.

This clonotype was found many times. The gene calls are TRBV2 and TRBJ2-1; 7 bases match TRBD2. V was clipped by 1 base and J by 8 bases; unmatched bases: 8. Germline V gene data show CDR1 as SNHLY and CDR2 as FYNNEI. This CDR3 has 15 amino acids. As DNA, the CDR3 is TGTGCCAGCAGTGAAGAAGCGGGAATTACGTATGAGCAGTTCTTC. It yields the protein CASSEEAGITYEQFF. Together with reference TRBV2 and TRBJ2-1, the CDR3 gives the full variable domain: EPEVTQTPSHQVTQMGQEVILRCVPISNHLYFYWYRQILGQKVEFLVSFYNNEISEKSEIFDDQFSVERPDGSNFTLKIRSTKLEDSAMYFCASSEEAGITYEQFFGPGTRLTVL.